The 18 T cell receptor beta chains in this list originate from one sample, sequenced in a study of blood T cells in healthy people across ages. The use of a sample-barcoded 5' primer and a J-beta primer mix characterized a second PCR of about 6 to 11 cycles. One entry per CDR3 protein, called by TCRdb with MiXCR from the 5' RACE reads. Of 780,000 or so distinct CDR3 sequences in the sample, 56% are singletons; the top ten hold 20% to 30%. The sequencing sample was made of blood. The receptors originated from a man aged 35 to 55 in good health.

This clonotype was counted only a few times. The genes are TRBV5-6 and TRBJ2-2; 9 bases agree with TRBD1. V lost 4 bases and J lost 6; bases outside the gene matches: 13. The germline V gene has CDR1 SGHDT and CDR2 YYEEEE. There are 17 residues in the CDR3. This chain's CDR3 is CASSTGTGFVSPGELFF. The CDR3 DNA reads as TGTGCCAGCAGCACAGGGACAGGGTTTGTGTCTCCCGGGGAGCTGTTTTTT.

This clonotype was picked up a small number of times. The chain joins TRBV3-1 to TRBJ2-1, with 9 bases fitting TRBD2. The CDR3 totals 16 residues. J was trimmed by 10 bases and V by 0 bases; bases with no gene match: 10. Germline-derived CDR1 and CDR2 are LGHDT and YNNKEL (reference sequence). CDR3 bases: TGTGCCAGCAGCCAAGAGCTAGCGGGGCTGTCAGTGGAGCAGTTCTTC. As protein: CASSQELAGLSVEQFF.

The chain has TRBV27 and TRBJ2-3, with D possibly being TRBD1 (5 bases). V was clipped by 1 base and J by 1 base, with 9 bases between them. The germline V gene encodes CDR1 MNHEY and CDR2 SMNVEV (reference sequence). The CDR3 is 15 residues long. This CDR3 reads CASSLYQQGTDTQYF. Here the CDR3 DNA reads TGTGCCAGCAGTTTATATCAACAGGGCACAGATACGCAGTATTTT.

The chain recombines TRBV27 with TRBJ1-1; TRBD1 might be the D (5 bases). The CDR3 is 12 amino acids. Germline assignment: CDR1 MNHEY and CDR2 SMNVEV (reference sequence). The germline V and J ends were trimmed by 6 bases and 3 bases, with 8 bases remaining between them. CDR3 sequence: CASRDSYTEAFF. The CDR3 DNA reads TGTGCCAGCAGAGACAGTTACACTGAAGCTTTCTTT.

A few counts support this clonotype. V gene TRBV6-5 combines with J gene TRBJ1-1, with a weak D call TRBD1 (6 bases). The CDR3 loop spans 14 amino acids. Germline loops: CDR1 MNHEY, CDR2 SVGAGI. Trimming removed 4 bases at V and 6 bases at J, with 15 bases between. CDR3 protein: CASSFSGAASEAFF. Written as DNA, the CDR3 is TGTGCCAGCAGTTTCTCAGGGGCGGCTTCTGAAGCTTTCTTT.

The chain recombines TRBV29-1 with TRBJ1-2; D unclear. CDR1 is SQVTM and CDR2 is ANQGSEA in the germline V gene. This CDR3 has 11 residues. With 2 bases removed from V and 3 bases from J, the gap between germline ends came to 4 bases. The CDR3 DNA follows: TGCAGCGTTGAACAGGACTATGGCTACACCTTC. Encoded protein: CSVEQDYGYTF.

This rearrangement joins TRBV9 to TRBJ2-1; D not resolved. Germline V gives CDR1 SGDLS, CDR2 YYNGEE. The CDR3 is 15 amino acids. Between the trimmed V and J ends, which lost 0 bases and 6 bases, there was a span of 13 bases. For the CDR3, the DNA is TGTGCCAGCAGCGTAGGAGTAGCAAGCTTCAATGAGCAGTTCTTC. Translating gives CASSVGVASFNEQFF.

This chain links TRBV4-2 with TRBJ1-5; unclear D gene. CDR1 is LGHNA, CDR2 YNFKEQ, per germline. This CDR3 region has 14 residues. V dropped 1 base and J dropped 7 bases, with 11 bases sitting between them. Written as DNA, the CDR3 is TGTGCCAGCAGCCAAGGGGCCTCAGAGCAGCCCCAGCATTTT. Its protein product is CASSQGASEQPQHF.

The genes are TRBV28 and TRBJ1-2; 8 bases are shared with TRBD1. J was trimmed by 4 bases and V by 6 bases; bases with no gene match: 7. Germline CDR1 and CDR2: MDHEN and SYDVKM. This CDR3 comprises 14 residues. Written as DNA, the CDR3 is TGTGCCAGCAGGCGGACAGGGTACGGCTATGGCTACACCTTC. Translation: CASRRTGYGYGYTF.

The genes are TRBV7-6 and TRBJ2-7; D unclear. The CDR3 contains 15 residues. Looked up from germline, CDR1 is SGHVS and CDR2 is FNYEAQ. Trimming took 4 bases from V and 2 from J, leaving 15 bases between them. The CDR3 here is CASSSFLGATYEQYF. CDR3 DNA: TGTGCCAGCAGCTCCTTCCTAGGCGCGACCTACGAGCAGTACTTC.

This chain links TRBV10-3 with TRBJ2-3, with 8 bases identical to TRBD1. Per the germline V gene, CDR1 is ENHRY and CDR2 is SYGVKD. J lost 9 bases, V lost 7 bases, and 9 bases had no gene match. The CDR3 spans 13 residues. CDR3 in DNA: TGTGCCATCACGACAGGGGATGGAGAGACGCAGTATTTT. It encodes CAITTGDGETQYF.

The chain employs TRBV10-3 and TRBJ2-4; D gene ambiguous. The DNA end lines up better with TRBJ2-5; the J call may be wrong. This CDR3 comprises 14 residues. From germline, CDR1 is ENHRY and CDR2 SYGVKD. In nucleotides, the CDR3 is TGTGCCATCAGTGACTCCGGTTCCCGAGAGACCCAGTACTTC. Protein product: CAISDSGSRETQYF.

This clonotype is a singleton in its sample. The V and J genes are TRBV18 and TRBJ2-5, with D hard to call. The CDR3 spans 15 residues. Trimming left V 1 base short and J 0 bases short, with 9 bases between. CDR1 KGHSH and CDR2 LQKENI come from the germline V gene. This CDR3 is CASSPLRRDQETQYF. The CDR3 region has the DNA TGTGCCAGCTCACCACTACGACGGGACCAAGAGACCCAGTACTTC.

This chain joins TRBV9 and TRBJ2-5; 8 bases are shared with TRBD2. Per the germline V gene, CDR1 is SGDLS and CDR2 is YYNGEE. Germline trimming cut 0 bases from V and 5 bases from J; bases unmatched to any gene: 3. The CDR3 sequence is 14 residues long. Written as DNA, the CDR3 is TGTGCCAGCAGCGTAGAGGCTAGCGGGGAGACCCAGTACTTC. Amino acid sequence: CASSVEASGETQYF.

This clonotype has just a few counts. The chain uses TRBV4-2 and TRBJ2-5; D not certain. The germline V and J ends were trimmed by 4 bases and 2 bases, with 11 bases remaining between them. CDR3 length: 14 amino acids. CDR1 LGHNA and CDR2 YNFKEQ come from the germline V gene. The CDR3 DNA is TGTGCCAGCAGCCCATTGGACGGACAAGAGACCCAGTACTTC. Amino acids: CASSPLDGQETQYF.

This chain connects TRBV20-1 to TRBJ2-3; TRBD1 matches 9 bases. The CDR3 is made up of 15 amino acids. Germline loops: CDR1 DFQATT, CDR2 SNEGSKA (reference sequence). Trimming removed 5 bases from V and 10 bases from J; junction bases left unmatched: 16. The CDR3 sequence: CSADAGTGTGIAQYF. CDR3 nucleotide sequence: TGCAGTGCTGACGCCGGGACAGGGACCGGCATAGCGCAGTATTTT.

This clonotype occurred a few times. The chain is built from TRBV10-3 and TRBJ1-2, with 7 bases identical to TRBD1. The CDR3 has 15 amino acids. V lost 5 bases and J lost 6; bases outside the gene matches: 12. CDR1 and CDR2 from the germline V gene are ENHRY and SYGVKD. In DNA form, the CDR3 reads TGTGCCATCAGTTACCCCGAGGACAGGCAAAATGGCTACACCTTC. This encodes CAISYPEDRQNGYTF.

The chain employs TRBV29-1 and TRBJ1-2; 7 bases match TRBD1. The CDR3 spans 16 residues. The V and J ends lost 4 bases and 2 bases, in that order; junction bases with no gene match: 13. CDR1 is SQVTM and CDR2 is ANQGSEA in the germline V gene. CDR3 coding DNA: TGCAGCGTTGTTTTAATGGACCAGACAGGGAACTATGGCTACACCTTC. Amino acids: CSVVLMDQTGNYGYTF. Full variable domain (remainder filled in from reference TRBV29-1 and TRBJ1-2): SAVISQKPSRDICQRGTSLTIQCQVDSQVTMMFWYRQQPGQSLTLIATANQGSEATYESGFVIDKFPISRPNLTFSTLTVSNMSPEDSSIYLCSVVLMDQTGNYGYTFGSGTRLTVV.